The 26 T cell receptor beta chains below were found in one sample sequenced in a study of blood T cell repertoires in COVID-19. Assay: immunoSEQ multiplex PCR; the TCRdb copy retains only in-frame clones and omits some. This table holds around 20,000 clones, roughly 91% found once. Material: peripheral blood. Receptors originate from a human donor in a cohort sampled during active COVID-19.

The V and J genes are TRBV6-6 and TRBJ1-4, with D uncertain. The germline CDR1 and CDR2 sequences are MNHNY and SVGAGI (reference sequence). CDR3 length: 16 residues. Trimming removed 7 bases from V and 0 bases from J, with 15 bases in between. CDR3 in DNA: TGTGCCAGCAAGATAAGAGGATTTACAACTAATGAAAAACTGTTTTTT. Protein product: CASKIRGFTTNEKLFF.

The rearrangement uses TRBV7-9 and TRBJ1-1, with 7 bases that match TRBD1. CDR3 length: 14 residues. The germline gives CDR1 SEHNR, CDR2 FQNEAQ (reference sequence). V shed 2 bases, J shed 6 bases, and the junction held 6 bases outside the gene matches. CDR3 DNA sequence: TGTGCCAGCAGCTTATCCCGGGACAGTCCTGAAGCTTTCTTT. Amino acids: CASSLSRDSPEAFF.

The chain joins TRBV9 to TRBJ2-5; 10 nucleotides agree with TRBD2. CDR3 size: 17 residues. The germline V gene encodes CDR1 SGDLS and CDR2 YYNGEE. J lost 1 base, V lost 0 bases, and 6 bases had no gene match. In DNA, the CDR3 is TGTGCCAGCAGCGTAGGATCTAGCGGGAGAACCCAAGAGACCCAGTACTTC. It yields the protein CASSVGSSGRTQETQYF.

The chain joins TRBV6-5 to TRBJ2-1; 7 positions match TRBD1. The CDR3 is made up of 15 amino acids. J was trimmed by 6 bases and V by 6 bases; bases with no gene match: 11. Germline-derived CDR1 and CDR2 are MNHEY and SVGAGI. CDR3 coding DNA: TGTGCCAGCAGCCCGACAGGGTTAAGCAGCAATGAGCAGTTCTTC. Translating it yields CASSPTGLSSNEQFF.

The chain recombines TRBV5-6 with TRBJ2-7; 9 positions match TRBD2. Germline V gives CDR1 SGHDT, CDR2 YYEEEE. The CDR3 contains 15 residues. The trim removed 4 bases at V and 7 bases at J, leaving 12 bases unmatched. CDR3 nucleotides: TGTGCCAGCAGCCCGATGAACCCCCTAGCGGGAGAGCAGTACTTC. Its translation: CASSPMNPLAGEQYF.

The J gene is TRBJ2-3, the V gene TRBV6-6; TRBD2 agrees at 12 bases. Trimming removed 5 bases from V and 0 bases from J; junction bases left unmatched: 3. Germline loops: CDR1 MNHNY, CDR2 SVGAGI (reference sequence). CDR3 length equals 16 residues. In DNA form, the CDR3 reads TGTGCCAGCAGTCGGACTAGCGGGGTGAGCACAGATACGCAGTATTTT. Translating gives CASSRTSGVSTDTQYF.

For the CDR3, the DNA is TGCGCCAGCAGCTTGGTGGCGGGAGGAGGGGAGACCCAGTACTTC. It is translated as CASSLVAGGGETQYF. The chain couples TRBV5-1 to TRBJ2-5; 8 positions match TRBD2. V trimming: 0 bases; J trimming: 5 bases; junction bases outside the gene matches: 6. The CDR3 sequence is 15 residues long. Germline V gene sequence: CDR1 SGHRS, CDR2 YFSETQ. The complete variable domain, with remaining parts taken from reference TRBV5-1 and TRBJ2-5, reads KAGVTQTPRYLIKTRGQQVTLSCSPISGHRSVSWYQQTPGQGLQFLFEYFSETQRNKGNFPGRFSGRQFSNSRSEMNVSTLELGDSALYLCASSLVAGGGETQYFGPGTRLLVL.

The V call is TRBV14, the J call TRBJ2-1; 8 bases are shared with TRBD1. Germline V gene lookup returns CDR1 SGHDN and CDR2 FVKESK. This CDR3 has 14 amino acids. The V and J ends lost 1 base and 9 bases, in that order; junction bases with no gene match: 5. The CDR3 here is CASSQVVGTGEQFF. CDR3 DNA sequence: TGTGCCAGCAGCCAAGTAGTGGGGACAGGTGAGCAGTTCTTC.

The sample holds a few counts of this clone. This chain uses TRBV10-1 with TRBJ2-4, with TRBD1 identical over 9 bases. With 2 bases clipped from V and 0 bases from J, the junction kept 8 bases outside the gene matches. The CDR3 has 18 residues. Per the germline V gene, CDR1 is WNHNN and CDR2 is SYGVQD (reference sequence). The CDR3 here is CASSEGQGPALAKNIQYF. In nucleotides, the CDR3 is TGCGCCAGCAGTGAGGGACAGGGGCCGGCTTTAGCCAAAAACATTCAGTACTTC.

This clone was seen once. This chain uses TRBV18 with TRBJ1-2; D might be TRBD1 (5 bases). This CDR3 has 16 amino acids. V was pared by 2 bases and J by 1 base, with 14 bases between. In germline, CDR1 is KGHSH, CDR2 LQKENI. The CDR3 is CASSPIGGGHNYGYTF. CDR3 sequence (DNA): TGTGCCAGCTCACCAATTGGGGGAGGCCATAACTATGGCTACACCTTC.

The chain is built from TRBV7-8 and TRBJ1-1, with 7 bases aligning to TRBD1. CDR3 length: 16 amino acids. Germline values: CDR1 SGHVS, CDR2 FQNEAQ. Trimming removed 1 base from V and 1 base from J; junction bases left unmatched: 6. The chain's CDR3 is CASSLGDSIGNTEAFF. The CDR3, as DNA: TGTGCCAGCAGCTTAGGGGACAGTATAGGGAACACTGAAGCTTTCTTT.

V is TRBV6-5 and J is TRBJ1-2; D unclear. Deletions cut 7 bases from V and 6 bases from J, with 9 bases between. Germline V gene lookup returns CDR1 MNHEY and CDR2 SVGAGI. This CDR3 is built from 11 residues. The CDR3 nucleotides are TGTGCCAGCACCGAGGGAAATGGCTACACCTTC. This sequence encodes CASTEGNGYTF.

The V and J genes are TRBV24-1 and TRBJ2-3; TRBD2 might be the D (5 bases). Trimming removed 2 bases from V and 5 bases from J, with 10 bases in between. This CDR3 is 14 amino acids long. In germline, CDR1 is KGHDR, CDR2 SFDVKD. This chain's CDR3 is CATSDSLEQDTQYF. In DNA, the CDR3 is TGTGCCACCAGTGATTCACTAGAGCAAGATACGCAGTATTTT.

The J gene is TRBJ1-1, the V gene TRBV19, with no clear D. Per the germline V gene, CDR1 is LNHDA and CDR2 is SQIVND (reference sequence). The V gene lost 3 bases and the J gene lost 6 bases, with 11 bases spanning the gap. This CDR3 spans 13 amino acids. The chain's CDR3 is CASSMSGFAEAFF. CDR3 nucleotides: TGTGCCAGTAGTATGAGTGGTTTCGCTGAAGCTTTCTTT. Supplemented by reference TRBV19 and TRBJ1-1, the full variable domain reads DGGITQSPKYLFRKEGQNVTLSCEQNLNHDAMYWYRQDPGQGLRLIYYSQIVNDFQKGDIAEGYSVSREKKESFPLTVTSAQKNPTAFYLCASSMSGFAEAFFGQGTRLTVV.

This chain connects TRBV19 to TRBJ2-1; D unclear. The V gene's germline CDR1 is LNHDA and CDR2 SQIVND (reference sequence). The CDR3 runs 11 residues. Trimming took off 0 bases at V and 11 bases at J, with 5 bases between the two ends. The CDR3 sequence: CASSIELQQFF. The CDR3 nucleotides read TGTGCCAGTAGTATAGAACTCCAGCAGTTCTTC.

The V call is TRBV29-1, the J call TRBJ2-7; weak D call: TRBD1 (5 bases). V dropped 1 base and J dropped 2 bases, with 9 bases sitting between them. This CDR3 contains 13 residues. Germline V lookup: CDR1 SQVTM, CDR2 ANQGSEA. The CDR3: CSVEGVGAYEQYF. The CDR3 DNA follows: TGCAGCGTTGAAGGGGTAGGGGCCTACGAGCAGTACTTC.

The V and J genes are TRBV7-9 and TRBJ2-7; 9 positions match TRBD2. J lost 4 bases, V lost 5 bases, and 6 bases had no gene match. Germline V CDR1 and CDR2: SEHNR, FQNEAQ (reference sequence). The CDR3 is 14 amino acids. The CDR3 is CASSLSSGSYEQYF. CDR3 DNA sequence: TGTGCCAGCAGCCTAAGTAGCGGGAGTTACGAGCAGTACTTC.

CDR3 residues: CASSEGLAGQYF. CDR3 sequence (DNA): TGTGCCAGCAGTGAGGGACTAGCAGGGCAGTACTTC. This chain uses TRBV25-1 with TRBJ2-7; 9 nucleotides agree with TRBD2. Germline CDR1 is MGHDK and CDR2 is SYGVNS. The CDR3 loop spans 12 amino acids. V was pared by 3 bases and J by 9 bases, with 3 bases of the junction left unmatched.

This chain links TRBV25-1 with TRBJ1-5; D uncertain. Trimming pared 2 bases from V and 1 base from J, leaving 6 bases between. The CDR3 sequence is 14 residues long. Germline CDR1 is MGHDK and CDR2 is SYGVNS. In DNA form, the CDR3 reads TGTGCCAGCAGTGAAGCCGGGAGCAATCAGCCCCAGCATTTT. It translates to CASSEAGSNQPQHF.

This sequence joins TRBV23-1 and TRBJ2-4, with D perhaps matching TRBD2 (8 bases). TRBV23-1 is annotated as an ORF whose role is uncertain. This CDR3 has 19 amino acids. V lost 7 bases, J lost 1 base, and 26 bases lay in between. The CDR3 nucleotides read TGCGCCAGCACCTACGGGGGGGACAGTTTTTTTATGGCCAAAAACATTCAGTACTTC. The encoded protein is CASTYGGDSFFMAKNIQYF.

The rearrangement joins TRBV9 to TRBJ2-1; D may be TRBD2 (6 bases). V was shortened by 0 bases and J by 6 bases, with 7 bases between the two germline ends. This CDR3 contains 13 residues. Germline V gene data show CDR1 as SGDLS and CDR2 as YYNGEE. CDR3 sequence reads: CASSVDGGNEQFF. The CDR3 bases are TGTGCCAGCAGCGTAGACGGGGGCAATGAGCAGTTCTTC. Complete variable domain (other parts from reference TRBV9 and TRBJ2-1): DSGVTQTPKHLITATGQRVTLRCSPRSGDLSVYWYQQSLDQGLQFLIQYYNGEERAKGNILERFSAQQFPDLHSELNLSSLELGDSALYFCASSVDGGNEQFFGPGTRLTVL.

CDR3 in amino acids: CASSEGTSGIPYEQYF. CDR3 DNA: TGTGCCAGCAGTGAAGGGACTAGCGGGATCCCCTACGAGCAGTACTTC. This rearrangement joins TRBV6-1 to TRBJ2-7; 12 positions agree with TRBD2. The CDR3 runs 16 residues. Losses at the gene ends were 1 base for V and 2 bases for J; bases not matched to a gene: 3. CDR1 MNHNS and CDR2 SASEGT come from the germline V gene.

This clone was found once. The chain carries TRBV5-3 and TRBJ2-3, with 12 bases aligning to TRBD2. TRBV5-3 carries the ORF label, with uncertain function. The CDR3 runs 15 residues. J gave up 5 bases and V 4 bases, and 5 bases lay outside the gene matches. The CDR3 coding sequence is TGTGCCAGAAGCCTCGGACTAGCGGGGTTAGATACGCAGTATTTT. Amino acid sequence: CARSLGLAGLDTQYF.

V gene TRBV5-4 combines with J gene TRBJ2-7; 12 nucleotides agree with TRBD1. CDR3 size: 16 residues. Trimming cost V 4 bases and J 3 bases; bases outside gene matches: 8. The germline gives CDR1 SGHNT, CDR2 YYREEE (reference sequence). The CDR3 DNA reads as TGTGCCAGCAGCAAGGGAGGGGACAGGGGGCTCTACGAGCAGTACTTC. As protein: CASSKGGDRGLYEQYF.

This chain links TRBV7-8 with TRBJ1-1; TRBD1 is a possible D gene (5 bases). V was clipped by 2 bases and J by 10 bases, with 14 bases between them. Germline V lookup: CDR1 SGHVS, CDR2 FQNEAQ. The CDR3 totals 13 residues. The CDR3 loop reads CASSLQVGLGAFF. The CDR3 DNA sequence: TGTGCCAGCAGCTTACAGGTGGGGCTCGGAGCTTTCTTT.

The chain carries TRBV5-1 and TRBJ1-1; a possible D gene is TRBD1 (6 bases). Trimming took off 4 bases at V and 5 bases at J, with 21 bases between the two ends. The CDR3 has 16 residues. Germline values: CDR1 SGHRS, CDR2 YFSETQ. CDR3 sequence: CASSPSRGSLQTEAFF. CDR3 nucleotide sequence: TGCGCCAGCAGCCCCAGCAGGGGCAGTTTGCAGACTGAAGCTTTCTTT. Supplemented by reference TRBV5-1 and TRBJ1-1, the full variable domain reads KAGVTQTPRYLIKTRGQQVTLSCSPISGHRSVSWYQQTPGQGLQFLFEYFSETQRNKGNFPGRFSGRQFSNSRSEMNVSTLELGDSALYLCASSPSRGSLQTEAFFGQGTRLTVV.